This T cell receptor (beta chain) is drawn from a study of blood T cell repertoires in COVID-19. The overall study: Researchers got acute and convalescent COVID-19 samples from the United States, Italy and Spain.

Across about two dozen US areas, participants ranged in age from 18 to 89 years. Source study methods: Amplification of reference gene primers provided the estimated nucleated cell counts. TCRdb's table, derived via immunoSEQ multiplex PCR, lists solely in-frame clones and lacks some. The V and J calls and clone size are taken from that table; D and trimming were inferred from the DNA. The profile shows about 200,000 clones, 82% of them singletons. The CDR3 has 17 amino acids. Germline values: CDR1 SGHNT, CDR2 YENEEA. Trimming cost V 1 base and J 10 bases, with 23 bases left between them. The material sequenced was PBMCs or T cells enriched from blood (not recorded which). The TCR sequence derives from a woman aged 55-75 years with acute COVID-19. The V call is TRBV11-3, the J call TRBJ2-1, with D perhaps TRBD1 (5 bases). The CDR3, as DNA: TGTGCCAGCAGCTTAGGCTTAGAGACAGCAAGTTTGGACGAGCAGTTCTTC. It codes for CASSLGLETASLDEQFF.